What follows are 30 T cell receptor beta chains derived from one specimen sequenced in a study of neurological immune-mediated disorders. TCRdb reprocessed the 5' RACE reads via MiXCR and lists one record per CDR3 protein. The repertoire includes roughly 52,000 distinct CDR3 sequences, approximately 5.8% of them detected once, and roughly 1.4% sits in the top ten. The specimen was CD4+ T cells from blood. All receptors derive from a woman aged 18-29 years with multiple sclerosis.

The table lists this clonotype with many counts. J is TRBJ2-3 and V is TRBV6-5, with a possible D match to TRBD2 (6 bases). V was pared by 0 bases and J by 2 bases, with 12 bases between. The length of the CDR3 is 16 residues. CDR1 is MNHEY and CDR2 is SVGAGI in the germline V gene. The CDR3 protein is CASSYSGGGNTDTQYF. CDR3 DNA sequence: TGTGCCAGCAGTTACTCCGGTGGGGGGAACACAGATACGCAGTATTTT.

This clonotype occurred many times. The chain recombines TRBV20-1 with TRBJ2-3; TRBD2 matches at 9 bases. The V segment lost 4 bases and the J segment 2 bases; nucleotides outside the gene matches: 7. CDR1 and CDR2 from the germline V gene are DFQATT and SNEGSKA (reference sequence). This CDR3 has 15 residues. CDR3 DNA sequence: TGCAGTGCTATAGCGGGAGTCGCTATCACAGATACGCAGTATTTT. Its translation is CSAIAGVAITDTQYF.

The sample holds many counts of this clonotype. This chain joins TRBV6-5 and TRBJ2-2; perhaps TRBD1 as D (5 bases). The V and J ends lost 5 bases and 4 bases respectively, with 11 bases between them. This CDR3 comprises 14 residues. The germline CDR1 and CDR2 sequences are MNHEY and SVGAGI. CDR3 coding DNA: TGTGCCAGCAGTCGAAAACAGGTCACCGGGGAGCTGTTTTTT. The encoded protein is CASSRKQVTGELFF.

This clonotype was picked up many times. This CDR3 is CASSPSNQPQHF. The DNA for the CDR3 is TGTGCCAGCAGTCCCTCCAATCAGCCCCAGCATTTT. V gene TRBV12-3 or TRBV12-4 combines with J gene TRBJ1-5; D gene ambiguous. This CDR3 is built from 12 residues. Between the trimmed V and J ends, which lost 5 bases and 3 bases, there was a span of 5 bases.

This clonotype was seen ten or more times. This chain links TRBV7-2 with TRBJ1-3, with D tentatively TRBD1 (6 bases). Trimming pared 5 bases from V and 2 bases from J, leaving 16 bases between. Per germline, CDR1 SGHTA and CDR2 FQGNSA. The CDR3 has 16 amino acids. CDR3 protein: CASSHLQGLAGNTIYF. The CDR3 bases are TGTGCCAGCAGCCACTTACAGGGACTCGCTGGAAACACCATATATTTT. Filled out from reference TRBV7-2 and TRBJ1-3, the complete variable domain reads GAGVSQSPSNKVTEKGKDVELRCDPISGHTALYWYRQSLGQGLEFLIYFQGNSAPDKSGLPSDRFSAERTGGSVSTLTIQRTQQEDSAVYLCASSHLQGLAGNTIYFGEGSWLTVV.

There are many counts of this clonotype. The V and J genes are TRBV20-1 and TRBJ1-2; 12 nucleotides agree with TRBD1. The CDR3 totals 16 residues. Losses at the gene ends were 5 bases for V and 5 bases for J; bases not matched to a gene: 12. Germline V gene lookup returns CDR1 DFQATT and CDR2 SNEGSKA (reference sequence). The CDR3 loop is CSASLTGTGGWYGYTF. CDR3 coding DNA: TGCAGTGCTTCACTTACCGGGACAGGGGGCTGGTATGGCTACACCTTC.

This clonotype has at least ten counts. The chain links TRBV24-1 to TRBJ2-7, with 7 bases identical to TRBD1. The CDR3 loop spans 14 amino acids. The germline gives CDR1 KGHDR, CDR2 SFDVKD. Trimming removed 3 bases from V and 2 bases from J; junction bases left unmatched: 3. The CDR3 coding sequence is TGTGCCACCAGTGATACCGGACAGGCCTACGAGCAGTACTTC. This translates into CATSDTGQAYEQYF.

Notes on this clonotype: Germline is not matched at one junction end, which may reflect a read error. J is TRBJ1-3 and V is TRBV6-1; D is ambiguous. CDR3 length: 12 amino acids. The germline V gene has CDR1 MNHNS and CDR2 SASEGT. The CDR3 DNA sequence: TGTGCCAGCACCACCTACCCGACCGAACCCAGATTT. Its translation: CASTTYPTEPRF.

The CDR3 sequence: CASSQALGTSGGYQETQYF. The CDR3 DNA reads as TGCGCCAGCAGCCAAGCTCTCGGGACTAGCGGGGGATACCAAGAGACCCAGTACTTC. The V and J genes are TRBV4-3 and TRBJ2-5; TRBD2 matches 14 bases. Looked up from germline, CDR1 is LGHNA and CDR2 is YSLEER. Losses at the gene ends were 1 base for V and 0 bases for J; bases not matched to a gene: 7. The CDR3 has 19 amino acids.

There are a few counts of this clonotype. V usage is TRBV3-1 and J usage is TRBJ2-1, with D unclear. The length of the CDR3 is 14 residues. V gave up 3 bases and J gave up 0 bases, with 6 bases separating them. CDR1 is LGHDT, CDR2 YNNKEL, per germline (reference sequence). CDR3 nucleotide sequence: TGTGCCAGCAGCCACCGGTACTCCTACAATGAGCAGTTCTTC. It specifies CASSHRYSYNEQFF.

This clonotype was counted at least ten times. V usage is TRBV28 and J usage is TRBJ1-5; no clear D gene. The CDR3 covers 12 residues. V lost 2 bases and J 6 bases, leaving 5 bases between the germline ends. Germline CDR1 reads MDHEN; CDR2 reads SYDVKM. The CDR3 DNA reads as TGTGCCAGCAGTTTAACGGCTCAGCCCCAGCATTTT. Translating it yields CASSLTAQPQHF. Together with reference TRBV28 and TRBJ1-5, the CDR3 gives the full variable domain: DVKVTQSSRYLVKRTGEKVFLECVQDMDHENMFWYRQDPGLGLRLIYFSYDVKMKEKGDIPEGYSVSREKKERFSLILESASTNQTSMYLCASSLTAQPQHFGDGTRLSIL.

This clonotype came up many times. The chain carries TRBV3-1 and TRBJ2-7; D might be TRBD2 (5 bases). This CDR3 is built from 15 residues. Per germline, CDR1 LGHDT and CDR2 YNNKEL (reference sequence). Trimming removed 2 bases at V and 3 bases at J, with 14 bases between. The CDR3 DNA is TGTGCCAGCAGCCAAATGCTAACTAGTATCTACGAGCAGTACTTC. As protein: CASSQMLTSIYEQYF.

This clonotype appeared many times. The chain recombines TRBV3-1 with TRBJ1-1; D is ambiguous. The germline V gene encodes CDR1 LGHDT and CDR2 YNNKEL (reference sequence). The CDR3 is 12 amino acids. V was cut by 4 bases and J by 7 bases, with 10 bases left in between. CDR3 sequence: CASSRDLGEAFF. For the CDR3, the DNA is TGTGCCAGCAGCCGAGACTTGGGTGAAGCTTTCTTT.

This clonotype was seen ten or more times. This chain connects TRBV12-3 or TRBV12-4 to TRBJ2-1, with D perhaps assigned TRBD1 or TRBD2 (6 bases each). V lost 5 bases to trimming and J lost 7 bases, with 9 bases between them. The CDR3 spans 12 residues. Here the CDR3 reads CASSGGPNEQFF. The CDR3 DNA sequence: TGTGCCAGCAGTGGGGGGCCGAATGAGCAGTTCTTC.

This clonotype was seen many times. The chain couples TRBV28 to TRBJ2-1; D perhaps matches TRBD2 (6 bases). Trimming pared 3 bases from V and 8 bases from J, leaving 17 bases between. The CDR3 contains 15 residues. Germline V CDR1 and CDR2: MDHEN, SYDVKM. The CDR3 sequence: CASSLAGTPYHEQFF. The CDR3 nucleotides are TGTGCCAGCAGTTTGGCCGGGACTCCATACCATGAGCAGTTCTTC.

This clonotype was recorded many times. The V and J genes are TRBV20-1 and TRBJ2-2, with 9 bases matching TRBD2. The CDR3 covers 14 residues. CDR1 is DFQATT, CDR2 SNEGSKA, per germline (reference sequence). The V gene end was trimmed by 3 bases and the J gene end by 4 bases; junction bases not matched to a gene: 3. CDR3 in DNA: TGCAGTGCTAGTTCAGCGGGAGGCACCGGGGAGCTGTTTTTT. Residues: CSASSAGGTGELFF.

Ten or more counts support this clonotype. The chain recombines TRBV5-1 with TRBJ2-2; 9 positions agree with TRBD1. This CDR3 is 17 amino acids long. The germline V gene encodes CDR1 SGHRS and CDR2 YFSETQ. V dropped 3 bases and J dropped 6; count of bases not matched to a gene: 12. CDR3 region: CASSSSGGQGVAGELFF. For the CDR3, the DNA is TGCGCCAGCAGCTCATCTGGGGGACAGGGAGTCGCCGGGGAGCTGTTTTTT.

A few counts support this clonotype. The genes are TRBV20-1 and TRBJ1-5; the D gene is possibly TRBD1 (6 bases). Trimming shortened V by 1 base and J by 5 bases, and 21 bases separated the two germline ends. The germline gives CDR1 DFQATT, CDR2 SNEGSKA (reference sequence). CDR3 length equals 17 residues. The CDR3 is CSARVSIRTAFDQPQHF. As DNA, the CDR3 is TGCAGTGCTAGAGTCTCTATTAGGACAGCCTTTGATCAGCCCCAGCATTTT.

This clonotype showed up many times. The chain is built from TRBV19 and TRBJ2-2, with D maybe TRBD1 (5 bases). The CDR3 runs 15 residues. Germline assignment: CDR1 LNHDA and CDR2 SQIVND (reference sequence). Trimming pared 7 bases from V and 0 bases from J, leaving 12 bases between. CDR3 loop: CASMVGRTNTGELFF. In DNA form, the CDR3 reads TGTGCCAGTATGGTGGGGCGGACGAACACCGGGGAGCTGTTTTTT.

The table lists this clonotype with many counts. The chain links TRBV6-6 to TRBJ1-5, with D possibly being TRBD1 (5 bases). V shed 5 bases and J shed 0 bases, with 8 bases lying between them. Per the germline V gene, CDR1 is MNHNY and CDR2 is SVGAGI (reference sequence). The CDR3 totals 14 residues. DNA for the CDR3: TGTGCCAGCAGTAAGGGGTCTAGCAATCAGCCCCAGCATTTT. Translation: CASSKGSSNQPQHF.

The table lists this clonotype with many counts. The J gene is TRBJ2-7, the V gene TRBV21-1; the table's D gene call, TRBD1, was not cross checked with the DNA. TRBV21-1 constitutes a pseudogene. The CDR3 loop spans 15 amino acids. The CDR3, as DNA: TGTGCCAGCAGCAAACGCCGGGACAGGGGCTACGAGCAGTACTTC. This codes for CASSKRRDRGYEQYF.

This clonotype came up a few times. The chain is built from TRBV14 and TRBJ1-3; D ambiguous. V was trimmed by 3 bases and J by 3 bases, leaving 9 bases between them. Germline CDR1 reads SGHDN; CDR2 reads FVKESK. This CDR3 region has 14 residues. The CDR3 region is CASSQVPSGNTIYF. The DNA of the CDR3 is TGTGCCAGCAGCCAGGTGCCCAGTGGAAACACCATATATTTT.

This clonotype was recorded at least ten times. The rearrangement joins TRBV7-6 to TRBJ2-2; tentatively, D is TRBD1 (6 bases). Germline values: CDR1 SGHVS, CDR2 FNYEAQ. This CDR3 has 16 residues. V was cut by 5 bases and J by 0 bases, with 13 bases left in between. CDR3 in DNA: TGTGCCAGCAGCGCCCTGACAGGATCGAACACCGGGGAGCTGTTTTTT. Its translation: CASSALTGSNTGELFF.

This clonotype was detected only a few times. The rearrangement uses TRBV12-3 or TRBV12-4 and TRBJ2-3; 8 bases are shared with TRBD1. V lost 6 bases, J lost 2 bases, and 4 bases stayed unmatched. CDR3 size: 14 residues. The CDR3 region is CASRRTGFTDTQYF. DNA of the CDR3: TGTGCCAGCAGACGGACAGGGTTCACAGATACGCAGTATTTT.

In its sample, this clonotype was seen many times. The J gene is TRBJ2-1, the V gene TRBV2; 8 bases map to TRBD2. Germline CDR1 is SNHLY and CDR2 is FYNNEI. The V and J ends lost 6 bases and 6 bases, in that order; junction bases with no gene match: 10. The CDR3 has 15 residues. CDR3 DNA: TGTGCCAGCAGCTTACGGGGGGGGACGTTCAATGAGCAGTTCTTC. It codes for CASSLRGGTFNEQFF.

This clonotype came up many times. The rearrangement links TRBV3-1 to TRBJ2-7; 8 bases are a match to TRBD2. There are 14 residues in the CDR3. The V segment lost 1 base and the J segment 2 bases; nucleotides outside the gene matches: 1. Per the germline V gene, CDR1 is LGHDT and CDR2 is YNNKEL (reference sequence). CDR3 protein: CASSQGGGTYEQYF. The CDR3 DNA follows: TGTGCCAGCAGCCAAGGCGGGGGGACCTACGAGCAGTACTTC.

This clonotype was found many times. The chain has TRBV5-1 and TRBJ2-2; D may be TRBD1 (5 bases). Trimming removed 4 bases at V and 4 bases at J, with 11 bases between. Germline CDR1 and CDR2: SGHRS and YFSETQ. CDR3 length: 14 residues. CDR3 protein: CASSLSGFTGELFF. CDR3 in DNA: TGCGCCAGCAGCCTCTCAGGGTTCACCGGGGAGCTGTTTTTT. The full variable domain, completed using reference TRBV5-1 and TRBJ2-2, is KAGVTQTPRYLIKTRGQQVTLSCSPISGHRSVSWYQQTPGQGLQFLFEYFSETQRNKGNFPGRFSGRQFSNSRSEMNVSTLELGDSALYLCASSLSGFTGELFFGEGSRLTVL.

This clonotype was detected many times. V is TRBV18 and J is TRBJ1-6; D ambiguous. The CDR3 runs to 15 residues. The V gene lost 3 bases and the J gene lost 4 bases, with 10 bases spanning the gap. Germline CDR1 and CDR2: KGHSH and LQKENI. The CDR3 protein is CASSPQAVYNSPLHF. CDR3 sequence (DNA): TGTGCCAGCTCACCCCAGGCCGTTTATAATTCACCCCTCCACTTT.

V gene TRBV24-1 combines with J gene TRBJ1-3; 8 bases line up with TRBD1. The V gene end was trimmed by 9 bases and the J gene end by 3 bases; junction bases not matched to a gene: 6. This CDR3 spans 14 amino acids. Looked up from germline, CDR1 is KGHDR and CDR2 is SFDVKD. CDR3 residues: CATGTGKIGNTIYF. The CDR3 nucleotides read TGTGCCACCGGGACAGGAAAAATTGGAAACACCATATATTTT.

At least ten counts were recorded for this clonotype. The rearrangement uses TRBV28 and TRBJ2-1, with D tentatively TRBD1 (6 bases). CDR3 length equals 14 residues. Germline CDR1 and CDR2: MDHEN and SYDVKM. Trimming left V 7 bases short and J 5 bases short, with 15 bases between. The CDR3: CASTLDSFDNEQFF. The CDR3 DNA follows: TGTGCCAGCACCCTGGACAGCTTTGACAATGAGCAGTTCTTC.